A selection of T cell receptor beta chains follows, all from one sample in a study of T cells after yellow fever vaccination. A single record per CDR3 protein comes from TCRdb applying MiXCR to the 5' RACE reads. The sample has some 600,000 distinct CDR3 sequences; over 9% are singletons. The sample in question was PBMCs, obtained on the day of the yellow fever booster vaccination. The receptors shown here come from a young man who received the YFV17D yellow fever vaccine. The CDR3 runs from the conserved cysteine through the conserved F or W. The D gene is left open where the match is weak. The size entry is marked missing in some rows and otherwise reads once, few, many or a size class.

size	D	V	J	DNA	CDR3
-	-	TRBV28	TRBJ2-3	TGTGCCAGCAGCTCGCCGGGACGAAGGACAGATACGCAGTATTTT	CASSSPGRRTDTQYF
few	-	TRBV29-1	TRBJ2-2	TGCAGCGTTCAAGGTGGCGGGAACACCGGGGAGCTGTTTTTT	CSVQGGGNTGELFF
-	-	TRBV12-3/TRBV12-4	TRBJ2-1	TGTGCCAGCAGACTGGACATCTACAATGAGCAGTTCTTC	CASRLDIYNEQFF
few	-	TRBV4-3	TRBJ2-7	TGCGCCAGCAGCCAAGGACTCCCGACCTACGAGCAGTACTTC	CASSQGLPTYEQYF
-	-	TRBV11-2	TRBJ2-1	TGTGCCAGCAGCTCCCTCACAGGGTACAATGAGCAGTTCTTC	CASSSLTGYNEQFF
-	TRBD1	TRBV12-5	TRBJ2-2	TGTGCTAGTGGGAAAACACTCCGGGACAGGGGGAGAAACACCGGGGAGCTGTTTTTT	CASGKTLRDRGRNTGELFF
few	TRBD1	TRBV20-1	TRBJ1-6	TGCAGTGCGTCCGGGACAGGGAGCTCCTATAATTCACCCCTCCACTTT	CSASGTGSSYNSPLHF
few	-	TRBV30	TRBJ2-1	TGTGCCTGGACCACCAGCGGTGTCTCCTACAATGAGCAGTTCTTC	CAWTTSGVSYNEQFF
-	TRBD2	TRBV4-3	TRBJ2-3	TGCGCCAGCAGCACGCGACTAGCGGAGATCACAGATACGCAGTATTTT	CASSTRLAEITDTQYF
-	-	TRBV7-2	TRBJ2-3	TGTGCCAGCAGCTTAATGGAGGCGCAGTATTTT	CASSLMEAQYF
-	TRBD1	TRBV6-5	TRBJ2-7	TGTGCCAGCAGTTACTCGACAGGGGGGGGATCGGAGCAGTACTTC	CASSYSTGGGSEQYF
-	TRBD2	TRBV11-2	TRBJ2-3	TGTGCCAGCAGCTTAGGCACCCAAGCGGGAGGTTCAGATACGCAGTATTTT	CASSLGTQAGGSDTQYF
-	TRBD2	TRBV18	TRBJ2-7	TGTGCCAGCTCACCACGGTATGGGACTAGCGTCTACGAGCAGTACTTC	CASSPRYGTSVYEQYF
-	-	TRBV10-3	TRBJ2-1	TGTGCCATCAGCCCTAGGGACTTCTGCAATGAGCAGTTCTTC	CAISPRDFCNEQFF
-	-	TRBV5-6	TRBJ2-4	TGTGCCAGCAGCCTGGCCAGGGCGTCGCCAGTTCTAGCCAAAAACATTCAGTACTTC	CASSLARASPVLAKNIQYF
-	TRBD2	TRBV10-3	TRBJ2-3	TGTGCCATCAGTGATTTTACTAGCGGGAGTACAGATACGCAGTATTTT	CAISDFTSGSTDTQYF
-	-	TRBV20-1	TRBJ2-5	TGCAGTGCTACCGGGTCCTGGACGTCAGAGACCCAGTACTTC	CSATGSWTSETQYF
-	TRBD1	TRBV6-2/TRBV6-3	TRBJ2-3	TGTGCCAGCAGTGCTGACAGGGGAGTCCTCACAGATACGCAGTATTTT	CASSADRGVLTDTQYF
few	TRBD2	TRBV30	TRBJ2-7	TGTGCCTGGGCGGGAGGTTGGGGCTACGAGCAGTACTTC	CAWAGGWGYEQYF
few	TRBD2	TRBV10-3	TRBJ2-1	TGTGCCATCAATGGAGGCAGGGGACTAGCGGGAGATGAGCAGTTCTTC	CAINGGRGLAGDEQFF
-	TRBD1	TRBV7-2	TRBJ2-7	TGTGCCAGCAGTCCCGACAGGGGGCAAGGCTACGAGCAGTACTTC	CASSPDRGQGYEQYF
-	-	TRBV7-3	TRBJ2-3	TGTGCCAGCAGCTTGACCCCTGGATCTAGCACAGATACGCAGTATTTT	CASSLTPGSSTDTQYF
-	-	TRBV15	TRBJ2-1	TGTGCCACCAGCCCTAGCGAAGAGCAGTTCTTC	CATSPSEEQFF
few	-	TRBV12-3/TRBV12-4	TRBJ1-6	TGTGCCAGCTGGAGATCGAGCTCCTATAATTCACCCCTCCACTTT	CASWRSSSYNSPLHF
many	-	TRBV4-2	TRBJ2-7	TGTGCCAGCAGCGGACAGTCCTACGAGCAGTACTTC	CASSGQSYEQYF